A single sample is the source of the 3 T cell receptor beta chains below, sequenced in a study of blood T cell repertoires in COVID-19. Here immunoSEQ multiplex PCR was the method, and the copy in TCRdb shows in-frame clones only, minus some. The sample includes approximately 400,000 clones, roughly 90% of them seen just once. The sample taken for sequencing was peripheral blood. The receptor set was obtained from a man aged 35-49 years with acute or convalescent COVID-19.

Details on this clone: The sample holds other DNA sequences that translate to the same CDR3. V and J are TRBV6-5 and TRBJ1-5, with D uncertain. Germline loops: CDR1 MNHEY, CDR2 SVGAGI. Deletions cut 6 bases from V and 2 bases from J, with 8 bases between. The CDR3 runs 13 residues. The CDR3 DNA sequence: TGTGCCAGCAGCCCGGGAGGCAATCAGCCCCAGCATTTT. Translation: CASSPGGNQPQHF.

V and J are TRBV7-9 and TRBJ1-4; no firm D call. This CDR3 is 14 amino acids long. Germline assignment: CDR1 SEHNR and CDR2 FQNEAQ (reference sequence). V lost 6 bases and J lost 4, with 12 bases in between. DNA of the CDR3: TGTGCCAGCAGTAAGGACTGGAGTAATGAAAAACTGTTTTTT. It translates to CASSKDWSNEKLFF.

This clone was counted only a few times. The rearrangement joins TRBV10-2 to TRBJ2-3, with D tentatively TRBD2 (5 bases). This CDR3 has 12 amino acids. CDR1 is WSHSY and CDR2 is SAAADI in the germline V gene. The V and J ends lost 3 bases and 7 bases respectively, with 8 bases between them. The CDR3, as DNA: TGCGCCAGCAGTGAAGGACTCAATACGCAGTATTTT. It yields the protein CASSEGLNTQYF.